This T cell receptor (beta chain) was found in a study of blood T cell repertoires in COVID-19. Study summary: Sample material is recorded as cDNA or gDNA derived from T cells, B-cell-depleted T cells, or PBMCs.

As originally analysed: Reference gene primer amplification yielded estimated nucleated cell counts. TCRdb's copy holds only in-frame clones and misses some; the assay was immunoSEQ multiplex PCR. Clonal size and the V and J genes are those of that table, whereas D and trimming came from the DNA. The table includes some 85,000 clones, under 80% detected once. CDR1 and CDR2 (germline): SGHRS, YFSETQ. V lost 4 bases, J lost 8 bases, and 12 bases stayed unmatched. The CDR3 covers 15 residues. The clonotype comes from a woman older than 75 with active or convalescent COVID-19. The sample taken for sequencing was peripheral blood. The rearrangement joins TRBV5-1 to TRBJ2-1; 7 bases are shared with TRBD2. The DNA of the CDR3 is TGCGCCAGCAGCCCAACGGGACTACATTACGATGAGCAGTTCTTC. Amino acids: CASSPTGLHYDEQFF.